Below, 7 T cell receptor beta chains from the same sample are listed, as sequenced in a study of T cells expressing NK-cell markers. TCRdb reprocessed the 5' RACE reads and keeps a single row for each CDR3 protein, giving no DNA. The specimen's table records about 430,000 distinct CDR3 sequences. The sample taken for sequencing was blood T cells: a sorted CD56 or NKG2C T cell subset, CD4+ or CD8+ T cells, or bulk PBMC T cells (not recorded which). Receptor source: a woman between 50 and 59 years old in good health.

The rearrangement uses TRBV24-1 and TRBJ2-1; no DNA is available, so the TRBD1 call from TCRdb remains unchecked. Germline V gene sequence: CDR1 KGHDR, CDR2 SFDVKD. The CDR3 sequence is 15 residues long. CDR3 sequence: CATSDSLGHRVEQFF.

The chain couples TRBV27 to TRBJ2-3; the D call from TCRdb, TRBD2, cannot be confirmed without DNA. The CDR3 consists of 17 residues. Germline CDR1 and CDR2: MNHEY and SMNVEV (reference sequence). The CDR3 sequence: CASSLFPTSGYADTQYF.

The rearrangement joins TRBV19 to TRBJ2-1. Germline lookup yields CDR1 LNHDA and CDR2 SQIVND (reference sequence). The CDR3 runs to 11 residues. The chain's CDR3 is CASSIYNEQFF.

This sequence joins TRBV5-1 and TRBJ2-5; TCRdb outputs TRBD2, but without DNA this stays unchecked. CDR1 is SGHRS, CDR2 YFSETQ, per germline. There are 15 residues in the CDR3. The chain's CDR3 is CASSSSGRLEETQYF.

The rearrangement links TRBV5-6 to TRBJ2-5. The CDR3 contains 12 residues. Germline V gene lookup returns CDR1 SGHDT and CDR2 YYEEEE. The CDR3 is CASSYLLETQYF.

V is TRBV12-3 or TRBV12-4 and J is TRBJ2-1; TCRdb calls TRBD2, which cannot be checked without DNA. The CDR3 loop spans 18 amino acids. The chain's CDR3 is CASSPGTRALSSYNEQFF.

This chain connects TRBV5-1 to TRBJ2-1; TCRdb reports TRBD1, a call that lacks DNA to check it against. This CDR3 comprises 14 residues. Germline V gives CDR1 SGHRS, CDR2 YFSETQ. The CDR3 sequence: CASSLNGEWGEQFF. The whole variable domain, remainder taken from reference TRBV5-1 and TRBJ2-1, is KAGVTQTPRYLIKTRGQQVTLSCSPISGHRSVSWYQQTPGQGLQFLFEYFSETQRNKGNFPGRFSGRQFSNSRSEMNVSTLELGDSALYLCASSLNGEWGEQFFGPGTRLTVL.